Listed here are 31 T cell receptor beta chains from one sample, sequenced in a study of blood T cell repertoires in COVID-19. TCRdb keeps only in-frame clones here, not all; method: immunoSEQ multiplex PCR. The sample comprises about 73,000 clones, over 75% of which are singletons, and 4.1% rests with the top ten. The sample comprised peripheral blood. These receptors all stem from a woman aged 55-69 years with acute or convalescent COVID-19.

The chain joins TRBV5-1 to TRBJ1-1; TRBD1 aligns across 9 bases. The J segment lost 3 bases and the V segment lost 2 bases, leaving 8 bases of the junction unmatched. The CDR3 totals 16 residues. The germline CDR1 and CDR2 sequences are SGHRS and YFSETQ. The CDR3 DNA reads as TGCGCCAGCAGCTTTTCGGGACAGGGATTTTACACTGAAGCTTTCTTT. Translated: CASSFSGQGFYTEAFF.

The CDR3 protein is CASSLFPGGENEQFF. The CDR3 bases are TGTGCCAGCAGTCTCTTCCCGGGGGGGGAAAATGAGCAGTTCTTC. V usage is TRBV3-1 (or the pseudogene TRBV3-2) and J usage is TRBJ2-1; 8 bases are shared with TRBD2. This CDR3 spans 15 amino acids. V dropped 6 bases and J dropped 7; count of bases not matched to a gene: 11. Germline V gene lookup returns CDR1 LGHDT and CDR2 YNNKEL (reference sequence).

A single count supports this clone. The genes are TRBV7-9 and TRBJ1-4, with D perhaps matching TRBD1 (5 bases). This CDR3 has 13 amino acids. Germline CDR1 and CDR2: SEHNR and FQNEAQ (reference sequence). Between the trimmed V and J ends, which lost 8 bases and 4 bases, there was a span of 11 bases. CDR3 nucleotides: TGTGCCAGCTGCCCAGGGCTTAATGAAAAACTGTTTTTT. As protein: CASCPGLNEKLFF.

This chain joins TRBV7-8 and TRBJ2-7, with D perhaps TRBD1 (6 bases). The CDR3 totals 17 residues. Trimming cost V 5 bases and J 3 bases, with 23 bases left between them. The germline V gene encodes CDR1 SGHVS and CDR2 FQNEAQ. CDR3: CASSLRTVPGHFYEQYF. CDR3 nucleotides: TGTGCCAGCAGCCTTCGGACCGTCCCGGGACACTTCTACGAGCAGTACTTC.

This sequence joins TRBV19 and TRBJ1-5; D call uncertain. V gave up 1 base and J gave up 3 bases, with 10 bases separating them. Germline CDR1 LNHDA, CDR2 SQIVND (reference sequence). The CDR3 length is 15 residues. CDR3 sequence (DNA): TGTGCCAGTAGTATAGGTAGGGAGTCCAATCAGCCCCAGCATTTT. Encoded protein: CASSIGRESNQPQHF. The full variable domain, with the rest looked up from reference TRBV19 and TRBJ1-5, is DGGITQSPKYLFRKEGQNVTLSCEQNLNHDAMYWYRQDPGQGLRLIYYSQIVNDFQKGDIAEGYSVSREKKESFPLTVTSAQKNPTAFYLCASSIGRESNQPQHFGDGTRLSIL.

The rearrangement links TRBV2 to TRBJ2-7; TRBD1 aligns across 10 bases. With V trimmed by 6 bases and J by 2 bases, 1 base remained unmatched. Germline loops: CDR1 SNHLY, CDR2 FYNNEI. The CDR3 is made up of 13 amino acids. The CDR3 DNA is TGTGCCAGCAGCGGACAGGGGGCCTACGAGCAGTACTTC. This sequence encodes CASSGQGAYEQYF.

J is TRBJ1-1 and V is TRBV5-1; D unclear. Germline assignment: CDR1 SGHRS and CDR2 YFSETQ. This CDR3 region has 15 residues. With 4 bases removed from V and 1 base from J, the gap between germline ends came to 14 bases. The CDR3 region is CASSPGEGGNTEAFF. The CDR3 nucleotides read TGCGCCAGCAGCCCTGGAGAGGGCGGGAACACTGAAGCTTTCTTT.

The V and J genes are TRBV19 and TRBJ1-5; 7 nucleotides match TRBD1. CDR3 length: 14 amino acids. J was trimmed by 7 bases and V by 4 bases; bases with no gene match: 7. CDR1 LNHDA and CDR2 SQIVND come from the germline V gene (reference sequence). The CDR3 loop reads CASSRQGKGQPQHF. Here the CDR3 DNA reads TGTGCCAGTAGTAGACAGGGTAAGGGCCAGCCCCAGCATTTT. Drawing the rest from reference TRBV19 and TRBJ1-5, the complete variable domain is DGGITQSPKYLFRKEGQNVTLSCEQNLNHDAMYWYRQDPGQGLRLIYYSQIVNDFQKGDIAEGYSVSREKKESFPLTVTSAQKNPTAFYLCASSRQGKGQPQHFGDGTRLSIL.

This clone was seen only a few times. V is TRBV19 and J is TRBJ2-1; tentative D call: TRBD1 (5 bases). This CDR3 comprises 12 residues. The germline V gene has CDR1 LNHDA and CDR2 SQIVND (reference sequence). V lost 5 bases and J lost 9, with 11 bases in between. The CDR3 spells CASSVRESEQFF. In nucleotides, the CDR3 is TGTGCCAGTAGTGTCAGGGAATCTGAGCAGTTCTTC.

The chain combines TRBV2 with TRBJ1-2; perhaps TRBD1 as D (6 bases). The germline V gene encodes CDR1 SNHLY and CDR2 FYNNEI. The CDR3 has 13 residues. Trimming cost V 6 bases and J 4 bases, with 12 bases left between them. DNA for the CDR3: TGTGCCAGCAGAGCGGACAGCTTCTATGGCTACACCTTC. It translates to CASRADSFYGYTF.

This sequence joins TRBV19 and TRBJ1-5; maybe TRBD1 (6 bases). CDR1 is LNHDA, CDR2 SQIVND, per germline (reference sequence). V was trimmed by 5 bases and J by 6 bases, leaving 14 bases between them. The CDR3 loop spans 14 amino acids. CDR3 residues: CASSSAGAGQPQHF. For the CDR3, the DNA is TGTGCCAGTAGTTCCGCAGGGGCAGGTCAGCCCCAGCATTTT.

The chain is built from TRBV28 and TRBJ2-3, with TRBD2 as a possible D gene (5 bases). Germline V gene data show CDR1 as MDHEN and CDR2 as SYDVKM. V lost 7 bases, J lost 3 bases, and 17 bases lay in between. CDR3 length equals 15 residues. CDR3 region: CASMSLARATDTQYF. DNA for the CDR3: TGTGCCAGCATGAGTTTGGCGCGGGCTACAGATACGCAGTATTTT.

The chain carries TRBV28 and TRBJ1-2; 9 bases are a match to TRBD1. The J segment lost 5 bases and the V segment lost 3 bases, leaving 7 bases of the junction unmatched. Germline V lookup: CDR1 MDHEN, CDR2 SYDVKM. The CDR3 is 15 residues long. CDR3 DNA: TGTGCCAGCAGTTTTTCCGGGGACAGGGTATATGGCTACACCTTC. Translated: CASSFSGDRVYGYTF.

CDR3 bases: TGTGCCAGCAGTGGGGCCAGGGAGGGTGAAAAACTGTTTTTT. As protein: CASSGAREGEKLFF. The chain couples TRBV6-6 to TRBJ1-4, with D possibly matching TRBD1 (5 bases). V lost 5 bases and J 7 bases, leaving 14 bases between the germline ends. Germline V gene lookup returns CDR1 MNHNY and CDR2 SVGAGI (reference sequence). The CDR3 consists of 14 residues.

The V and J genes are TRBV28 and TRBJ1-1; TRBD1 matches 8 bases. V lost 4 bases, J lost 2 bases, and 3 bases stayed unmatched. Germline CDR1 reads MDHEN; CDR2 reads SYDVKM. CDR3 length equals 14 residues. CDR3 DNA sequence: TGTGCCAGCAGTTCTGGACAGGGAAACACTGAAGCTTTCTTT. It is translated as CASSSGQGNTEAFF.

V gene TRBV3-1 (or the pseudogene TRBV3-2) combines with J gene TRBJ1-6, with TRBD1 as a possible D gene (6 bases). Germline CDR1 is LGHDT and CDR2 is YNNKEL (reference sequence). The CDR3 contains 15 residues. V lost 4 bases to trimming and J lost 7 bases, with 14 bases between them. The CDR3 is CASSRQDSMNSPLHF. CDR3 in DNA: TGTGCCAGCAGCCGTCAGGACAGCATGAATTCACCCCTCCACTTT.

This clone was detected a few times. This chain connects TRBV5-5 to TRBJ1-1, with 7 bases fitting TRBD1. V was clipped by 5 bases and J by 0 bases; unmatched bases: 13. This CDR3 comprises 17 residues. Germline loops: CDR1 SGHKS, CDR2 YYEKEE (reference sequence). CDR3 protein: CASRPITGANVNTEAFF. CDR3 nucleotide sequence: TGTGCCAGCAGACCTATTACAGGGGCGAATGTGAACACTGAAGCTTTCTTT.

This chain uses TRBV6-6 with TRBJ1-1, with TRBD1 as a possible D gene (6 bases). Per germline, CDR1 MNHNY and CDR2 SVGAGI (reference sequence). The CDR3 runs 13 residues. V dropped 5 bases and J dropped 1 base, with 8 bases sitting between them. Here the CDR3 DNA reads TGTGCCAGCAGTGAGGACAGGAACACTGAAGCTTTCTTT. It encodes CASSEDRNTEAFF.

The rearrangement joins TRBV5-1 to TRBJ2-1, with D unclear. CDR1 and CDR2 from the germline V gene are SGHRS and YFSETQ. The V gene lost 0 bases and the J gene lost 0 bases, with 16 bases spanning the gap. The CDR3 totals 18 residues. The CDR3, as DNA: TGCGCCAGCAGCTTGGGCATTAGCAGTACGGGCTCCTACAATGAGCAGTTCTTC. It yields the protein CASSLGISSTGSYNEQFF.

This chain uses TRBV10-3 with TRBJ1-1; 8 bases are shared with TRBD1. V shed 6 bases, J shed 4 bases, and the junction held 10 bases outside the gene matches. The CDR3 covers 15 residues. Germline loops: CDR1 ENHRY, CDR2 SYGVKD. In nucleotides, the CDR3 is TGTGCCATCAGCGACTTGGACAGGGCCTTCACTGAAGCTTTCTTT. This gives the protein CAISDLDRAFTEAFF.

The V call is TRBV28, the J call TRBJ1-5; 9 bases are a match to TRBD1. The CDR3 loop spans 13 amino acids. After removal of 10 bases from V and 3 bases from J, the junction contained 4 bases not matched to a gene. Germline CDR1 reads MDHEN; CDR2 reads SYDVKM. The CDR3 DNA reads TGTGCCACCTGGACAGGGGCCAATCAGCCCCAGCATTTT. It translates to CATWTGANQPQHF. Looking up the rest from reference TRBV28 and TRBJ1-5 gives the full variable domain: DVKVTQSSRYLVKRTGEKVFLECVQDMDHENMFWYRQDPGLGLRLIYFSYDVKMKEKGDIPEGYSVSREKKERFSLILESASTNQTSMYLCATWTGANQPQHFGDGTRLSIL.

CDR3 in DNA: TGTGCCAGCAGGGCGACAGGGCGTACCTACGAGCAGTACTTC. Amino acids: CASRATGRTYEQYF. V usage is TRBV28 and J usage is TRBJ2-7, with 7 bases fitting TRBD1. The CDR3 extends over 14 amino acids. CDR1 is MDHEN, CDR2 SYDVKM, per germline. V dropped 6 bases and J dropped 2; count of bases not matched to a gene: 7.

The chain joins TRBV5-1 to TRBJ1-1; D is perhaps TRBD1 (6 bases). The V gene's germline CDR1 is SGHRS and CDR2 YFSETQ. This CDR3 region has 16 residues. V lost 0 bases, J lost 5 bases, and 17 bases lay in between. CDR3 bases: TGCGCCAGCAGCTTGGGGGGACACTCCCTGGGGACTGAAGCTTTCTTT. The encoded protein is CASSLGGHSLGTEAFF.

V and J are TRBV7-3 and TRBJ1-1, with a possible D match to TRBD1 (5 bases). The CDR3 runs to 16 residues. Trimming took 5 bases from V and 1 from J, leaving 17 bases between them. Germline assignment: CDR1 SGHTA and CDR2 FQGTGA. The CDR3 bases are TGTGCCAGCAGCCCCGGACGCAGGGCGGCGAACACTGAAGCTTTCTTT. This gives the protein CASSPGRRAANTEAFF. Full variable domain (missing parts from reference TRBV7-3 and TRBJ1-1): GAGVSQTPSNKVTEKGKYVELRCDPISGHTALYWYRQSLGQGPEFLIYFQGTGAADDSGLPNDRFFAVRPEGSVSTLKIQRTERGDSAVYLCASSPGRRAANTEAFFGQGTRLTVV.

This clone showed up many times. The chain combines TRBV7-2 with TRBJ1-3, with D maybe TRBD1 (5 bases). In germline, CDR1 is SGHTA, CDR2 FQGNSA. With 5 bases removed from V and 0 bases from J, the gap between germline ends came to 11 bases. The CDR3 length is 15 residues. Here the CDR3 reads CASSLDIYSGNTIYF. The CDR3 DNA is TGTGCCAGCAGCCTGGACATTTACTCTGGAAACACCATATATTTT.

The CDR3 sequence: CASSTQLATEQFF. CDR3 nucleotide sequence: TGCGCCAGCAGCACCCAACTAGCGACTGAGCAGTTCTTC. The rearrangement uses TRBV5-1 and TRBJ2-1; 7 bases are a match to TRBD2. The CDR3 length is 13 residues. With 4 bases clipped from V and 9 bases from J, the junction kept 7 bases outside the gene matches. Germline V gene sequence: CDR1 SGHRS, CDR2 YFSETQ.

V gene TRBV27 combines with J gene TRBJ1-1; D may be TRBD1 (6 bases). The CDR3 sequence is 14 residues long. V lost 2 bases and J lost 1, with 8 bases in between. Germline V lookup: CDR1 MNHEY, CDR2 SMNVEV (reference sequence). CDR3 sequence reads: CASSLPGQNTEAFF. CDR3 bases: TGTGCCAGCAGTTTACCGGGACAGAACACTGAAGCTTTCTTT.

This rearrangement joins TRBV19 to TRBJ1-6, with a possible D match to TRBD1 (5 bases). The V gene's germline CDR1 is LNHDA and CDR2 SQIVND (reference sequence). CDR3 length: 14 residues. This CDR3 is CASGQGSYNSPLHF. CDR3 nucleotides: TGTGCTTCAGGCCAGGGCTCCTATAATTCACCCCTCCACTTT. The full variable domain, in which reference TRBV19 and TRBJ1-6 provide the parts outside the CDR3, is DGGITQSPKYLFRKEGQNVTLSCEQNLNHDAMYWYRQDPGQGLRLIYYSQIVNDFQKGDIAEGYSVSREKKESFPLTVTSAQKNPTAFYLCASGQGSYNSPLHFGNGTRLTVT.

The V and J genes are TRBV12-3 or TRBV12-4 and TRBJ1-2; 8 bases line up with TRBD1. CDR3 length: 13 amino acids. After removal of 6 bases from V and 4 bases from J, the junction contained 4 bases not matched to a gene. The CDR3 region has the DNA TGTGCCAGCAGACCTACAGGGGGCTATGGCTACACCTTC. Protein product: CASRPTGGYGYTF.

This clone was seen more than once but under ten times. Written as DNA, the CDR3 is TGTGCCAGCAGCTTGGCCCGACTAGCGGGAGGCTACGAGCAGTACTTC. Amino acids: CASSLARLAGGYEQYF. The chain recombines TRBV5-8 with TRBJ2-7; 13 positions agree with TRBD2. Germline CDR1 SGHTS, CDR2 YDEGEE. With V trimmed by 0 bases and J by 3 bases, 3 bases remained unmatched. This CDR3 comprises 16 residues.

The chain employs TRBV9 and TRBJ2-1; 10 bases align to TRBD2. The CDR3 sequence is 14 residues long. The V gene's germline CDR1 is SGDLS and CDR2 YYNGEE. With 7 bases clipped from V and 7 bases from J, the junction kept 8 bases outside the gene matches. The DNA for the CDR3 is TGTGCCAGCGGGAGGACTAGCGGAAAAAATGAGCAGTTCTTC. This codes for CASGRTSGKNEQFF.